This passage covers 25 T cell receptor beta chains from one sample sequenced in a study of blood T cell repertoires in COVID-19. Clones were sequenced by immunoSEQ multiplex PCR, and TCRdb holds only the in-frame ones, with some missing. The table includes about 200,000 clones, roughly 82% detected once. Specimen: peripheral blood. The receptors were sampled from a man aged 50-59 years with active or convalescent COVID-19.

In DNA form, the CDR3 reads TGTGCCAGCAGTAACCGGGGACAGGGAGCTGAAGCTTTCTTT. Its translation is CASSNRGQGAEAFF. The chain recombines TRBV6-5 with TRBJ1-1; 9 nucleotides align to TRBD1. The CDR3 totals 14 residues. Germline V gene sequence: CDR1 MNHEY, CDR2 SVGAGI. With V trimmed by 5 bases and J by 6 bases, 7 bases remained unmatched.

The chain uses TRBV7-9 and TRBJ1-1, with D tentatively TRBD1 (6 bases). The CDR3 sequence is 15 residues long. Germline loops: CDR1 SEHNR, CDR2 FQNEAQ (reference sequence). Trimming took off 5 bases at V and 5 bases at J, with 18 bases between the two ends. CDR3 bases: TGTGCCAGCAGCCAACAACAGGGCTTGGGGACTGAAGCTTTCTTT. It yields the protein CASSQQQGLGTEAFF.

The chain combines TRBV11-2 with TRBJ2-7; D unresolved. Germline V gene lookup returns CDR1 SGHAT and CDR2 FQNNGV. Deletions cut 2 bases from V and 0 bases from J, with 8 bases between. CDR3 length equals 14 residues. As DNA, the CDR3 is TGTGCCAGCAGCTTAATCAGATCCTCCTACGAGCAGTACTTC. This translates into CASSLIRSSYEQYF.

The chain is built from TRBV7-6 and TRBJ2-1; D is perhaps TRBD1 (6 bases). Trimming pared 5 bases from V and 1 base from J, leaving 18 bases between. The CDR3 consists of 17 residues. CDR1 is SGHVS and CDR2 is FNYEAQ in the germline V gene. CDR3 sequence: CASSLRGAQQSYNEQFF. CDR3 nucleotides: TGTGCCAGCAGCCTCAGGGGCGCACAACAGTCCTACAATGAGCAGTTCTTC.

This rearrangement joins TRBV5-1 to TRBJ2-5; 10 nucleotides match TRBD2. V dropped 5 bases and J dropped 3; count of bases not matched to a gene: 4. This CDR3 contains 14 residues. CDR1 and CDR2 (germline): SGHRS, YFSETQ. The CDR3 nucleotides are TGCGCCAGCAGAGGAAGCGGGGGGGAAGAGACCCAGTACTTC. Translating gives CASRGSGGEETQYF.

The chain carries TRBV29-1 and TRBJ2-1; D is possibly TRBD2 (7 bases). V lost 6 bases, J lost 4 bases, and 13 bases lay in between. Germline lookup yields CDR1 SQVTM and CDR2 ANQGSEA. The CDR3 runs 13 residues. The CDR3 region is CSVGGGSYNEQFF. CDR3 nucleotide sequence: TGCAGCGTAGGGGGGGGATCTTACAATGAGCAGTTCTTC.

The chain combines TRBV4-3 with TRBJ1-6, with unresolved D. Trimming removed 1 base from V and 7 bases from J, with 5 bases in between. This CDR3 spans 13 amino acids. CDR1 and CDR2 (germline): LGHNA, YSLEER. DNA for the CDR3: TGCGCCAGCAGCCAAGTCGCGAATTCACCCCTCCACTTT. Translated, it gives CASSQVANSPLHF.

CDR3 nucleotide sequence: TGTGCCAGCAGCCCAAAAGATCGTAGTAGCGGGGGGCCCCTCTACAATGAGCAGTTCTTC. Protein: CASSPKDRSSGGPLYNEQFF. The chain employs TRBV4-2 and TRBJ2-1, with 10 bases identical to TRBD2. CDR1 and CDR2 (germline): LGHNA, YNFKEQ. The CDR3 contains 20 residues. V shed 4 bases, J shed 3 bases, and the junction held 18 bases outside the gene matches.

The CDR3 loop is CASSPPGPQETQYF. The CDR3 DNA follows: TGTGCCAGCTCGCCCCCGGGTCCTCAAGAGACCCAGTACTTC. The chain joins TRBV18 to TRBJ2-5; D call uncertain. Germline V gives CDR1 KGHSH, CDR2 LQKENI. The V and J ends lost 6 bases and 2 bases respectively, with 13 bases between them. This CDR3 is built from 14 residues.

This clone occurred a few times. The chain is built from TRBV28 and TRBJ2-3, with a tentative D call TRBD2 (7 bases). The V end was cut by 2 bases, the J end by 1 base, with 16 bases between. The CDR3 loop spans 17 amino acids. Germline-derived CDR1 and CDR2 are MDHEN and SYDVKM. CDR3: CASSLGGGLFRTDTQYF. CDR3 bases: TGTGCCAGCAGTTTAGGCGGGGGCCTTTTCCGCACAGATACGCAGTATTTT. Complete variable domain (other parts from reference TRBV28 and TRBJ2-3): DVKVTQSSRYLVKRTGEKVFLECVQDMDHENMFWYRQDPGLGLRLIYFSYDVKMKEKGDIPEGYSVSREKKERFSLILESASTNQTSMYLCASSLGGGLFRTDTQYFGPGTRLTVL.

The chain employs TRBV4-3 and TRBJ1-6; a possible D gene is TRBD1 (5 bases). The V and J ends lost 4 bases and 7 bases respectively, with 11 bases between them. CDR3 length: 14 amino acids. Germline CDR1 reads LGHNA; CDR2 reads YSLEER. CDR3 sequence (DNA): TGCGCCAGCAGCCCAACAGGAGTGAATTCACCCCTCCACTTT. It translates to CASSPTGVNSPLHF.

The gene calls are TRBV5-6 and TRBJ1-4, with a weak D call TRBD1 (5 bases). The germline V gene encodes CDR1 SGHDT and CDR2 YYEEEE. V lost 4 bases and J 2 bases, leaving 9 bases between the germline ends. This CDR3 is 14 amino acids long. The CDR3 loop is CASSKDSTNEKLFF. CDR3 nucleotide sequence: TGTGCCAGCAGCAAAGACAGTACTAATGAAAAACTGTTTTTT.

The V and J genes are TRBV4-2 and TRBJ2-3, with 7 nucleotides matching TRBD1. J gave up 1 base and V 1 base, and 17 bases lay outside the gene matches. The V gene's germline CDR1 is LGHNA and CDR2 YNFKEQ. CDR3 length: 20 amino acids. Here the CDR3 reads CASSQGRSGRGLVGTDTQYF. CDR3 sequence (DNA): TGTGCCAGCAGCCAAGGGAGGTCCGGAAGGGGGCTGGTAGGCACAGATACGCAGTATTTT.

This clone has just one count. The chain has TRBV6-5 and TRBJ1-2; D call uncertain. CDR1 and CDR2 (germline): MNHEY, SVGAGI. The CDR3 runs 14 residues. Between the trimmed V and J ends, which lost 4 bases and 4 bases, there was a span of 13 bases. Here the CDR3 reads CASSSATATYGYTF. CDR3 nucleotides: TGTGCCAGCAGTTCAGCGACCGCGACCTATGGCTACACCTTC.

This clone has only a few counts. V is TRBV7-3 and J is TRBJ2-7; 11 bases fit TRBD1. Trimming took 5 bases from V and 2 from J; bases not matched to a gene: 2. Germline V gene data show CDR1 as SGHTA and CDR2 as FQGTGA. The CDR3 has 14 residues. CDR3 amino acids: CASSPDRGPYEQYF. DNA for the CDR3: TGTGCCAGCAGCCCGGACAGGGGGCCCTACGAGCAGTACTTC.

This clone is a singleton in its sample. The chain carries TRBV27 and TRBJ2-3; TRBD2 matches 9 bases. The CDR3 sequence is 16 residues long. Germline assignment: CDR1 MNHEY and CDR2 SMNVEV (reference sequence). The trim removed 3 bases at V and 4 bases at J, leaving 8 bases unmatched. The CDR3 spells CASSFRRGGGADTQYF. CDR3 bases: TGTGCCAGCAGTTTCCGGCGGGGGGGCGGGGCAGATACGCAGTATTTT.

This chain links TRBV6-5 with TRBJ2-7; D is unclear. The germline CDR1 and CDR2 sequences are MNHEY and SVGAGI. The CDR3 loop spans 14 amino acids. Trimming cost V 4 bases and J 3 bases, with 13 bases left between them. The CDR3 sequence is CASSSNLRHYEQYF. The CDR3 DNA reads as TGTGCCAGCAGTTCCAATCTAAGACACTACGAGCAGTACTTC.

The rearrangement joins TRBV5-1 to TRBJ2-5; 7 bases line up with TRBD1. CDR1 is SGHRS and CDR2 is YFSETQ in the germline V gene. V gave up 3 bases and J gave up 0 bases; unmatched junction bases: 5. The CDR3 runs 15 residues. The CDR3 here is CASSSGTAYQETQYF. In DNA, the CDR3 is TGCGCCAGCAGCTCAGGGACAGCGTACCAAGAGACCCAGTACTTC. Supplemented by reference TRBV5-1 and TRBJ2-5, the full variable domain reads KAGVTQTPRYLIKTRGQQVTLSCSPISGHRSVSWYQQTPGQGLQFLFEYFSETQRNKGNFPGRFSGRQFSNSRSEMNVSTLELGDSALYLCASSSGTAYQETQYFGPGTRLLVL.

This chain connects TRBV14 to TRBJ2-7; 7 bases map to TRBD1. CDR3 length: 17 residues. Germline V gene lookup returns CDR1 SGHDN and CDR2 FVKESK. Trimming removed 0 bases from V and 4 bases from J; junction bases left unmatched: 12. The CDR3 spells CASSQDSGTDKFYEQYF. CDR3 bases: TGTGCCAGCAGCCAAGATAGTGGGACAGACAAATTTTACGAGCAGTACTTC. The full variable domain, completed using reference TRBV14 and TRBJ2-7, is EAGVTQFPSHSVIEKGQTVTLRCDPISGHDNLYWYRRVMGKEIKFLLHFVKESKQDESGMPNNRFLAERTGGTYSTLKVQPAELEDSGVYFCASSQDSGTDKFYEQYFGPGTRLTVT.

The V and J genes are TRBV5-1 and TRBJ2-3, with D perhaps matching TRBD2 (5 bases). The V end was cut by 5 bases, the J end by 2 bases, with 15 bases between. This CDR3 is 15 amino acids long. Germline V lookup: CDR1 SGHRS, CDR2 YFSETQ. Here the CDR3 DNA reads TGCGCCAGCAGTTCGTCTAGCTCCCCCACAGATACGCAGTATTTT. Encoded protein: CASSSSSSPTDTQYF. The complete variable domain, with remaining parts taken from reference TRBV5-1 and TRBJ2-3, reads KAGVTQTPRYLIKTRGQQVTLSCSPISGHRSVSWYQQTPGQGLQFLFEYFSETQRNKGNFPGRFSGRQFSNSRSEMNVSTLELGDSALYLCASSSSSSPTDTQYFGPGTRLTVL.

The chain recombines TRBV28 with TRBJ1-2; possibly TRBD1 for D (6 bases). Germline assignment: CDR1 MDHEN and CDR2 SYDVKM. V lost 1 base and J 1 base, leaving 7 bases between the germline ends. The CDR3 runs to 14 residues. The CDR3 is CASSLFRGNYGYTF. The CDR3 region has the DNA TGTGCCAGCAGTTTATTCAGGGGTAACTATGGCTACACCTTC.

This chain connects TRBV27 to TRBJ2-5; no definite D call. The CDR3 spans 15 residues. Germline V gene data show CDR1 as MNHEY and CDR2 as SMNVEV (reference sequence). With 0 bases removed from V and 0 bases from J, the gap between germline ends came to 8 bases. The chain's CDR3 is CASSLSNGYQETQYF. The CDR3, as DNA: TGTGCCAGCAGTTTATCTAACGGGTACCAAGAGACCCAGTACTTC.

With regard to this clone: A junction boundary mismatches the germline segment, possibly from a read error. The chain joins TRBV2 to TRBJ2-5; 7 nucleotides line up with TRBD1. CDR3 length: 16 residues. Germline V gene lookup returns CDR1 SNHLY and CDR2 FYNNEI. The CDR3 nucleotides read TGTGCCAGCAGAGAAGGATGGACAGGTCGGGAAGAGACCCAGTACTTC. This encodes CASREGWTGREETQYF. The full variable domain, rest sourced from reference TRBV2 and TRBJ2-5, is EPEVTQTPSHQVTQMGQEVILRCVPISNHLYFYWYRQILGQKVEFLVSFYNNEISEKSEIFDDQFSVERPDGSNFTLKIRSTKLEDSAMYFCASREGWTGREETQYFGPGTRLLVL.

This sequence joins TRBV28 and TRBJ1-2, with 7 nucleotides matching TRBD1. V shed 3 bases and J 6 bases; nucleotides not matched to a gene: 7. This CDR3 has 14 amino acids. CDR1 MDHEN and CDR2 SYDVKM come from the germline V gene. CDR3 protein: CASSFLEGGDGYTF. CDR3 bases: TGTGCCAGCAGTTTCCTAGAAGGGGGCGATGGCTACACCTTC.

V is TRBV15 and J is TRBJ1-4, with 8 bases lining up with TRBD1. CDR1 is LNHNV and CDR2 is YYDKDF in the germline V gene (reference sequence). The V segment lost 8 bases and the J segment 5 bases; nucleotides outside the gene matches: 7. The CDR3 contains 14 residues. CDR3 sequence reads: CATQLGQGNEKLFF. In nucleotides, the CDR3 is TGTGCCACCCAATTAGGACAGGGAAATGAAAAACTGTTTTTT.